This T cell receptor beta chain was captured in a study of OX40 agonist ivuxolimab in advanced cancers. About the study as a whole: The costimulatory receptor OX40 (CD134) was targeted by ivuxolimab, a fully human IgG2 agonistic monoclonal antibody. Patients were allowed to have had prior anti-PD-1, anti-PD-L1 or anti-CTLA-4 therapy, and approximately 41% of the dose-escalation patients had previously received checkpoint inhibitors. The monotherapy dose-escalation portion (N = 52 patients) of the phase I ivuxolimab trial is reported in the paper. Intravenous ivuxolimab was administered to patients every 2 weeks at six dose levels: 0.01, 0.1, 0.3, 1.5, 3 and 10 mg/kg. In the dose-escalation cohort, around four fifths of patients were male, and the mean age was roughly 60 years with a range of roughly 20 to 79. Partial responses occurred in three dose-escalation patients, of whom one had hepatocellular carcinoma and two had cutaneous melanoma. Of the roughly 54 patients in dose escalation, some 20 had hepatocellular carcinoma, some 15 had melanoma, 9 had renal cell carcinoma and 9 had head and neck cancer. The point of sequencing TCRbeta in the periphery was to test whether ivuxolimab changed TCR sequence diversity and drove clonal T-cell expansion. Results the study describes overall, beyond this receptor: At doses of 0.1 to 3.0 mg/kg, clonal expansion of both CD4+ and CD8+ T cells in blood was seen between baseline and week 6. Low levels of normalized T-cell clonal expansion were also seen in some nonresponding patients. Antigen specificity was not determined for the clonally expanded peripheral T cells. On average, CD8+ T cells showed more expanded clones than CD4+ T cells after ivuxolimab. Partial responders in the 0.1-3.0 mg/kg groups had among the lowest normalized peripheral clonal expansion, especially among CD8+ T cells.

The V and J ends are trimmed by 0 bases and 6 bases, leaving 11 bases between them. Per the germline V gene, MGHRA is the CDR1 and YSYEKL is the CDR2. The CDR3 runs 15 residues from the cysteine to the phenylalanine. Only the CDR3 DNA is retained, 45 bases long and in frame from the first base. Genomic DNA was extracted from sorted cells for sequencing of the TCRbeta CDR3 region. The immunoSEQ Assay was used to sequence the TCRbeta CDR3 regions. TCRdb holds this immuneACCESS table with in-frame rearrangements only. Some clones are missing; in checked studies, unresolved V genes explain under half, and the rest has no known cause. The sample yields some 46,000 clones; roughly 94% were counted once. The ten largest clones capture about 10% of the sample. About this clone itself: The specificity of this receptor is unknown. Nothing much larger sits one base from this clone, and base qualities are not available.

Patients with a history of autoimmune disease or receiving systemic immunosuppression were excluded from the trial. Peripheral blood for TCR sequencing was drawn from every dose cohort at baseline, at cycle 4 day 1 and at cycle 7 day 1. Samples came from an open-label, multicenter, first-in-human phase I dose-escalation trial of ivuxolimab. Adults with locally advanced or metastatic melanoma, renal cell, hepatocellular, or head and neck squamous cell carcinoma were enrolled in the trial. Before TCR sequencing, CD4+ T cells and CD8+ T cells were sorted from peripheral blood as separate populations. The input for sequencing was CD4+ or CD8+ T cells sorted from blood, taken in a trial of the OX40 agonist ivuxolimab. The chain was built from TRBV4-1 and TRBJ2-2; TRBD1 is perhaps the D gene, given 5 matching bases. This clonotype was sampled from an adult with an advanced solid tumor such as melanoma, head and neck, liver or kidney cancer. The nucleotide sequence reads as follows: TGCGCCAGCAGCCAAGATAGGACAAGGGCCGGGGAGCTGTTTTTT. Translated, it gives CASSQDRTRAGELFF.